Described below is a single T cell receptor (beta chain) sequence and its context. The data are from a study of blood T cell repertoires in COVID-19. TCRdb keeps only in-frame clones here, not all; method: immunoSEQ multiplex PCR. The data show over 50,000 clones, about 87% seen once. The CDR3 contains 18 residues. Germline CDR1 reads KGHDR; CDR2 reads SFDVKD. The V segment lost 3 bases and the J segment 0 bases; nucleotides outside the gene matches: 11. The chain couples TRBV24-1 to TRBJ2-3, with 7 bases identical to TRBD2. The sequence was collected from a man between 60 and 70 years old with acute or convalescent COVID-19. Sequenced material: peripheral blood. This CDR3 is CATSDPEVRGSSTDTQYF. CDR3 coding DNA: TGTGCCACCAGTGATCCTGAGGTGCGGGGGAGCAGCACAGATACGCAGTATTTT.